The rows below give T cell receptor beta chains drawn from one sample of a study of T cells in Graves' hyperthyroidism and ophthalmopathy. MiXCR, run by TCRdb on the multiplex PCR reads, gives a single entry per CDR3 protein. The sample has hundreds of thousands of distinct CDR3 sequences; more than 30% are singletons. The sequencing sample was made of blood. The origin of the receptors is a man younger than 30 with Graves' hyperthyroidism. Both conserved end residues are part of each CDR3. The D gene is left open where the match is weak. Rows may omit the clone size; those that give it use once, few, many or a size class.

>-|TRBJ2-2|TRBV10-3|many
CAIEDRTGELFF
TGTGCCATCGAAGACAGGACCGGGGAGCTGTTTTTT
>TRBD1|TRBJ2-5|TRBV20-1|-
CSARGGTGKETQYF
TGCAGTGCTAGGGGGGGGACAGGGAAAGAGACCCAGTACTTC
>-|TRBJ1-5|TRBV9|-
CASSVRGDRPQHF
TGTGCCAGCAGCGTACGTGGAGATCGGCCCCAGCATTTT
>TRBD1|TRBJ1-1|TRBV29-1|-
CSVDGQGRTEAFF
TGCAGCGTAGACGGACAGGGGAGGACTGAAGCTTTCTTT
>-|TRBJ1-1|TRBV10-2|many
CATRADTEAFF
TGCGCCACCCGGGCCGACACTGAAGCTTTCTTT
>-|TRBJ1-1|TRBV6-5|few
CASSYVQGVLAEAFF
TGTGCCAGCAGTTACGTCCAGGGCGTATTGGCTGAAGCTTTCTTT
>-|TRBJ1-1|TRBV9|-
CASSVQGFTEAFF
TGTGCCAGCAGCGTCCAGGGATTCACTGAAGCTTTCTTT
>-|TRBJ2-3|TRBV10-1|-
CASSGRLSTDTQYF
TGCGCCAGCAGTGGACGGCTAAGCACAGATACGCAGTATTTT
>-|TRBJ1-5|TRBV5-6|-
CASSLRHFSNQPQHF
TGTGCCAGCAGCTTGAGGCACTTTAGCAATCAGCCCCAGCATTTT
>-|TRBJ1-4|TRBV10-3|many
CAISGQRNEKLFF
TGTGCCATCAGTGGACAGCGAAATGAAAAACTGTTTTTT
>-|TRBJ2-7|TRBV7-9|few
CASSGAQYYEQYF
TGTGCCAGCTCGGGAGCCCAATACTACGAGCAGTACTTC
>-|TRBJ2-5|TRBV7-9|-
CASTERPVDLSF
TGTGCCAGCACCGAGCGCCCGGTGGACCTCTCCTTC
>TRBD1|TRBJ1-1|TRBV4-1|-
CASSWTGVDDTEAFF
TGCGCCAGCAGCTGGACAGGGGTCGACGACACTGAAGCTTTCTTT
>-|TRBJ1-4|TRBV7-2|-
CASSSVGGDEKLFF
TGTGCCAGCAGCTCAGTCGGGGGCGATGAAAAACTGTTTTTT
>-|TRBJ1-1|TRBV5-1|-
CASSKAGNTEAFF
TGCGCCAGCAGCAAGGCGGGGAACACTGAAGCTTTCTTT
>-|TRBJ2-7|TRBV19|few
CASSIGGPSVSYEQYF
TGTGCCAGTAGTATCGGTGGACCCTCTGTCAGCTACGAGCAGTACTTC
>-|TRBJ1-1|TRBV18|few
CASSPPAGAEAFF
TGTGCCAGCTCACCACCAGCGGGGGCTGAAGCTTTCTTT
>-|TRBJ1-1|TRBV5-1|few
CASIRPGDTEAFF
TGCGCCAGCATTCGACCGGGGGACACTGAAGCTTTCTTT
>-|TRBJ1-1|TRBV12-3/TRBV12-4|-
CASSFSGANTEAFF
TGTGCCAGCAGTTTCTCAGGGGCCAACACTGAAGCTTTCTTT
>TRBD1|TRBJ1-1|TRBV20-1|few
CSARQGAGEAFF
TGCAGTGCTAGACAGGGGGCTGGTGAAGCTTTCTTT
>-|TRBJ1-5|TRBV15|many
CATIIQERSNQPQHF
TGTGCCACCATCATACAGGAGCGGAGCAATCAGCCCCAGCATTTT
>TRBD1|TRBJ1-2|TRBV7-3|many
CASSLDRDSYGYTF
TGTGCCAGCAGCCTAGACAGGGATAGCTATGGCTACACCTTC
>-|TRBJ1-1|TRBV19|many
CASSNRRIAEAFF
TGTGCCAGTAGTAACAGGCGGATAGCTGAAGCTTTCTTT
>-|TRBJ2-5|TRBV7-9|-
CASSLEQGSRETQYF
TGTGCCAGCAGCTTAGAGCAGGGCAGCCGAGAGACCCAGTACTTC
>-|TRBJ1-4|TRBV19|many
CASKGWEAATNEKLFF
TGTGCCAGTAAGGGCTGGGAAGCGGCAACTAATGAAAAACTGTTTTTT
>-|TRBJ2-7|TRBV2|-
CASALTTRYEQYF
TGTGCCAGCGCTCTGACAACCCGCTACGAGCAGTACTTC
>TRBD1|TRBJ1-1|TRBV19|few
CASSVSSGGTEAFF
TGTGCCAGTAGTGTATCCTCAGGGGGAACTGAAGCTTTCTTT
>TRBD1|TRBJ2-2|TRBV9|few
CASSSTGGSTGELFF
TGTGCCAGCAGCTCTACAGGGGGCAGCACCGGGGAGCTGTTTTTT
>-|TRBJ1-1|TRBV7-2|few
CASSSNLSGEVEAFF
TGTGCCAGCAGCTCAAACCTAAGTGGGGAGGTTGAAGCTTTCTTT
>-|TRBJ2-5|TRBV15|many
CATGQDVKETQYF
TGTGCCACCGGTCAGGACGTAAAAGAGACCCAGTACTTC
>TRBD1|TRBJ2-7|TRBV6-1|-
CASSESQGAPYEQYF
TGTGCCAGCAGTGAATCGCAGGGGGCCCCCTACGAGCAGTACTTC
>TRBD2|TRBJ2-7|TRBV5-1|many
CASSREGRSYEQYF
TGCGCCAGCAGCAGGGAGGGGCGTTCCTACGAGCAGTACTTC
>-|TRBJ2-7|TRBV10-3|many
CATTHDGKIYEQYF
TGTGCCACGACGCACGATGGGAAAATCTACGAGCAGTACTTC
>-|TRBJ2-6|TRBV10-3|-
CAIREEDGAGANVLTF
TGTGCCATCAGAGAAGAAGACGGGGCTGGGGCCAACGTCCTGACTTTC
>-|TRBJ2-5|TRBV9|many
CASSGSRHETQYF
TGTGCCAGCAGCGGCTCACGGCATGAGACCCAGTACTTC
>-|TRBJ1-1|TRBV9|-
CASSVVVGGPTEAFF
TGTGCCAGCAGCGTAGTAGTTGGAGGGCCCACCGAAGCTTTCTTT
>TRBD1|TRBJ2-5|TRBV5-1|-
CASSRTGDLETQYF
TGCGCCAGCTCCCGGACAGGGGATTTGGAGACCCAGTACTTC
>-|TRBJ2-5|TRBV7-6|-
CASSPGTLNQETQYF
TGTGCCAGCAGCCCGGGGACGCTTAACCAAGAGACCCAGTACTTC
>-|TRBJ1-4|TRBV5-6|-
CASSLDPEGLTNEKLFF
TGTGCCAGCAGCTTGGACCCCGAGGGACTAACTAATGAAAAACTGTTTTTT
>TRBD1|TRBJ1-1|TRBV5-1|few
CASSSRGTGDKAFF
TGCGCCAGCAGCTCCCGGGGGACAGGGGATAAAGCTTTCTTT
>TRBD2|TRBJ2-5|TRBV29-1|-
CSVASGREETQYF
TGCAGCGTTGCTTCCGGGAGGGAAGAGACCCAGTACTTC
>-|TRBJ2-2|TRBV15|many
CATSPRAAGELFF
TGTGCCACCAGCCCCCGGGCAGCCGGGGAGCTGTTTTTT
>-|TRBJ2-2|TRBV24-1|many
CATEDANTGELFF
TGTGCCACCGAAGACGCGAACACCGGGGAGCTGTTTTTT
>TRBD1|TRBJ2-5|TRBV7-3|once
CASSLKGASQETQYF
TGTGCCAGCAGCTTAAAGGGGGCCTCCCAAGAGACCCAGTACTTC
>-|TRBJ1-1|TRBV29-1|-
CSWAAPNTEAFF
TGCAGCTGGGCAGCGCCGAACACTGAAGCTTTCTTT
>-|TRBJ1-1|TRBV19|many
CASSIGLQGNTEAFF
TGTGCCAGTAGTATAGGCCTACAGGGGAACACTGAAGCTTTCTTT
>-|TRBJ2-7|TRBV20-1|few
CSAILGLTYEQYF
TGCAGTGCTATACTGGGCCTGACCTACGAGCAGTACTTC
>-|TRBJ1-3|TRBV29-1|many
CSARIVGGNTIYF
TGCAGCGCCCGAATAGTTGGCGGAAACACCATATATTTT
>-|TRBJ1-1|TRBV29-1|-
CSVESQTWRTEAFF
TGCAGCGTTGAATCCCAGACATGGAGGACTGAAGCTTTCTTT
>-|TRBJ1-2|TRBV24-1|many
CATLDRTNYGYTF
TGTGCCACCCTGGACAGAACTAACTATGGCTACACCTTC
>-|TRBJ1-1|TRBV20-1|few
CSARTEFDTEAFF
TGCAGTGCTAGAACAGAGTTCGATACTGAAGCTTTCTTT
>-|TRBJ1-1|TRBV20-1|-
CSAGGDTLEAFF
TGCAGTGCTGGGGGGGACACCCTAGAAGCTTTCTTT
>TRBD2|TRBJ2-2|TRBV2|-
CASSSRLSGSLENTGELFF
TGTGCCAGCAGCTCTCGCTTAAGCGGGAGTTTGGAGAACACCGGGGAGCTGTTTTTT
>-|TRBJ2-7|TRBV10-1|many
CASSDVSSAWEQYF
TGCGCCAGCAGTGACGTTTCCTCGGCCTGGGAGCAGTACTTC
>-|TRBJ1-1|TRBV19|-
CASSYQAGTEAFF
TGTGCCAGCTCATACCAAGCGGGCACTGAAGCTTTCTTT
>-|TRBJ1-2|TRBV7-9|-
CASSQPAFNYGYTF
TGCGCCAGCAGCCAACCAGCCTTCAACTATGGCTACACCTTC
>TRBD1|TRBJ1-5|TRBV20-1|-
CSAWTGLNQPQHF
TGCAGTGCGTGGACAGGCTTAAATCAGCCCCAGCATTTT
>-|TRBJ1-5|TRBV7-9|-
CASSLDSAGAQPQHF
TGTGCCAGCAGCTTAGATTCAGCGGGGGCCCAGCCCCAGCATTTT
>TRBD1|TRBJ1-6|TRBV6-5|many
CASSAGQTNSPLHF
TGTGCCAGCAGTGCGGGACAGACCAATTCACCCCTCCACTTT
>TRBD2|TRBJ2-7|TRBV20-1|-
CSARDSTSGFSYEQYF
TGCAGTGCTAGAGATAGCACTAGCGGGTTCTCCTACGAGCAGTACTTC